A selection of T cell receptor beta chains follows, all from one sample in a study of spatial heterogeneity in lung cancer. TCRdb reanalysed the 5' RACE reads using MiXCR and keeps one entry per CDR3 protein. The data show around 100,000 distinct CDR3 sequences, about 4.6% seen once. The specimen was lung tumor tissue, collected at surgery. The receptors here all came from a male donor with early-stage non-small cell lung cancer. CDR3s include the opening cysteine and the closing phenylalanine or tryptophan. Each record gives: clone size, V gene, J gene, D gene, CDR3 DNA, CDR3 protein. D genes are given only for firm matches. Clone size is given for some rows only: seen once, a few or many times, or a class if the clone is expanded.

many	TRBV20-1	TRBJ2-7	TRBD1	TGCAGTGCTAGAGATAGCCCCAGGGGGCTGCACGAGCAGTACTTC	CSARDSPRGLHEQYF
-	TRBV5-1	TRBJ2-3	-	TGCGCCAGCAGTAATTCGGTTGGCACAGATACGCAGTATTTT	CASSNSVGTDTQYF
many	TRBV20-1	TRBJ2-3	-	TGCAGTGCTAGGTTTGGCGGATACACAGATACGCAGTATTTT	CSARFGGYTDTQYF
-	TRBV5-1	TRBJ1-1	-	TGCGCCAGCAGCTTGGGGACGGGGTCCACAGCTTTCTTT	CASSLGTGSTAFF
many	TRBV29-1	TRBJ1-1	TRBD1	TGCAGCGTTGACTTCGACAGGGGGGATGAAGCTTTCTTT	CSVDFDRGDEAFF
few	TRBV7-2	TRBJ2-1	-	TGTGCCAGCAGCTTAGAGCCCCTCTTGGATGAGCAGTTCTTC	CASSLEPLLDEQFF
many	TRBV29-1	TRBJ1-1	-	TGCAGCGTCGGCACCCGGGACGGAGTGATGAACACTGAAGCTTTCTTT	CSVGTRDGVMNTEAFF
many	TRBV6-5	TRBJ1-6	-	TGTGCCAGCACCAGGCAGTTCAATTCACCCCTCCACTTT	CASTRQFNSPLHF
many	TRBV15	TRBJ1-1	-	TGTGCCACCAGCAGTCCAGGGGAGAACACTGAAGCTTTCTTT	CATSSPGENTEAFF
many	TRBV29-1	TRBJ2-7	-	TGCAGCGTCCAGACGGGGGACGAGCAGTACTTC	CSVQTGDEQYF
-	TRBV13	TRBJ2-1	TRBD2	TGTGCCAGCAGCCCGAAACTAGCGGGAGGACATAATGAGCAGTTCTTC	CASSPKLAGGHNEQFF
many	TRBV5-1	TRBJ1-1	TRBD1	TGCGCCAGCAGCGGGACAGGGTCTAACCCTGAAGCTTTCTTT	CASSGTGSNPEAFF
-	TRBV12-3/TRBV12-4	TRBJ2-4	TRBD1	TGTGCCAGCACCATACTAGGGACAGATCTAGCCAAAAACATTCAGTACTTC	CASTILGTDLAKNIQYF
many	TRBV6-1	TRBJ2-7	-	TGTGCCAGCAGGGCTAGCGGGACAGGTTACGAGCAGTACTTC	CASRASGTGYEQYF
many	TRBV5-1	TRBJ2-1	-	TGCGCCAGCAGCCAAGGACTCCCCAATGAGCAGTTCTTC	CASSQGLPNEQFF
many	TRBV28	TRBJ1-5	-	TGTGCCAGCAGTTTAAGGCAGATTTACAATCAGCCCCAGCATTTT	CASSLRQIYNQPQHF
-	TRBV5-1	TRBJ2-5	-	TGCGCCAGCAGCTTTGGTTTCGGGTACCAAGAGACCCAGTACTTC	CASSFGFGYQETQYF
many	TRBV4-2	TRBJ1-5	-	TGTGCCAGCAGTTGGGACGGATCGAGCAATCAGCCCCAGCATTTT	CASSWDGSSNQPQHF
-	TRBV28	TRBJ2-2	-	TGTGCCAGCAGTTTGGGGGGAGTTGGCACCGGGGAGCTGTTTTTT	CASSLGGVGTGELFF
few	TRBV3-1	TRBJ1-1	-	TGTGCCAGCAGCCACTTTCAGGCCAGCCGCACGCCAGCTTTCTTT	CASSHFQASRTPAFF
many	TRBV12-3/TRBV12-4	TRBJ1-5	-	TGTGCCAGCAGCCCCCGTGGAGCGGGGTATGGTCAGCCCCAGCATTTT	CASSPRGAGYGQPQHF
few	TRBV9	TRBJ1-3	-	TGTGCCAGCAGCCCCCGGCACCCGAGCTCTGGAAACACCATATATTTT	CASSPRHPSSGNTIYF
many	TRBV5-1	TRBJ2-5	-	TGCGCCAGCAGCTTGGACGGAGCCCACCAAGAGACCCAGTACTTC	CASSLDGAHQETQYF
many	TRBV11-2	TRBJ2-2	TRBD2	TGTGCCAGCAGCTTAGATGGACTAGCGGGATCCGGGGAGCTGTTTTTT	CASSLDGLAGSGELFF
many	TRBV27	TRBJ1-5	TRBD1	TGTGCCAGCAGTTTGGGCAGGGGGGGCGGACAGCCCCAGCATTTT	CASSLGRGGGQPQHF
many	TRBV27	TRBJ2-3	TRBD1	TGTGCCAGCGGTCGTGGACAGGGGGATACGCAGTATTTT	CASGRGQGDTQYF
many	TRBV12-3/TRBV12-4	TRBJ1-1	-	TGTGCCAGCAGTCCCCACCCCCAAGGAAACACTGAAGCTTTCTTT	CASSPHPQGNTEAFF
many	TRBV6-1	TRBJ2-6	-	TGTGCCAGCAGTGCTCAGGGTCTCTCTGGGGCCAACGTCCTGACTTTC	CASSAQGLSGANVLTF
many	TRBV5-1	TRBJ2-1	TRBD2	TGCGCCAGCAGCCTGGACCCCAGCGGGAGTAGCAATGAGCAGTTCTTC	CASSLDPSGSSNEQFF
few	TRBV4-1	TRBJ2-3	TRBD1	TGCGCCAGCAGCCGCCTACAGGGGGCGGGAGATACGCAGTATTTT	CASSRLQGAGDTQYF
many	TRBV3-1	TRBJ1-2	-	TGTGCCAGCAGACAGGGCAACTATGGCTACACCTTC	CASRQGNYGYTF
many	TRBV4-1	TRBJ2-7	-	TGCGCCAGCAGCCAAGCAGGGTACTACGAGCAGTACTTC	CASSQAGYYEQYF
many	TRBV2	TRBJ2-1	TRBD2	TGTGCCGGCACGCAATTAGCGGGAGTACACAATGAGCAGTTCTTC	CAGTQLAGVHNEQFF
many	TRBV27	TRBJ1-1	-	TGTGCCAGCAGTTCCCTCCCTTACACAGGATGGGCGGCTTTCTTT	CASSSLPYTGWAAFF
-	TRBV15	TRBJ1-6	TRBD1	TGTGCCACCAGCAGAGAGGACAGGGGGGGTTCACCCCTCCACTTT	CATSREDRGGSPLHF
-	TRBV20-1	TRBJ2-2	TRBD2	TGCAGTGCTAGAGCGATCAGCGGGAGAGGGGCCGGGGAGCTGTTTTTT	CSARAISGRGAGELFF
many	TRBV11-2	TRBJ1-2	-	TGTGCCAGCAGCTTAGGGGCAGACCTACGTTCCGGTGGCTACACCTTC	CASSLGADLRSGGYTF
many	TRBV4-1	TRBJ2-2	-	TGCGCCAGCAGCCACCCTCTGATTACCGGGGAGCTGTTTTTT	CASSHPLITGELFF
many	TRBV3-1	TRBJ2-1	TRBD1	TGTGCCAGCAGCCAAGAGGACAGGGAATACAATGAGCAGTTCTTC	CASSQEDREYNEQFF
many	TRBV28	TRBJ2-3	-	TGTGCCAGCACCACCCGGGGGCAGGGGGCAGATACGCAGTATTTT	CASTTRGQGADTQYF
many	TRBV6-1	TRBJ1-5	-	TGTGCCAGCAGTGGCCGAAATCTAGCTCTCGGGGATTATAGCAATCAGCCCCAGCATTTT	CASSGRNLALGDYSNQPQHF
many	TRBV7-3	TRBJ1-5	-	TGTGCCAGCAGCCGGACAGTTGGCAATCAGCCCCAGCATTTT	CASSRTVGNQPQHF
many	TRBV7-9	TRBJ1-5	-	TGTGCCAGCAGCTTAAAGGGAAATCAGCCCCAGCATTTT	CASSLKGNQPQHF
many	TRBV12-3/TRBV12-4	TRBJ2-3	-	TGTGCCAGCCGTGCGCCTAGCACAGATACGCAGTATTTT	CASRAPSTDTQYF
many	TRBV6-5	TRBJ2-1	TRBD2	TGTGCCAGCAGTTATGCGGGAGCGGGGTACAATGAGCAGTTCTTC	CASSYAGAGYNEQFF
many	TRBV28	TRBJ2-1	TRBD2	TGTGCCAGCATCTCGCTCGGGACTAGCAGGAGGAATGAGCAGTTCTTC	CASISLGTSRRNEQFF
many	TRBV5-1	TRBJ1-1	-	TGCGCCAGCAGCCCCTACCCAATCTCGGACACTGAAGCTTTCTTT	CASSPYPISDTEAFF
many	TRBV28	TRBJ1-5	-	TGTGCCAGCAGTCCCCTCACGGGGCCCTATAGCAATCAGCCCCAGCATTTT	CASSPLTGPYSNQPQHF
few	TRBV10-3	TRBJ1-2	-	TGTGCCATCAGGGACGGTGCTAACTATGGCTACACCTTC	CAIRDGANYGYTF
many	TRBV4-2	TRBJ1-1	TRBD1	TGTGCCAGCAGCCGTAACACAGGGGCAGATACTGAAGCTTTCTTT	CASSRNTGADTEAFF